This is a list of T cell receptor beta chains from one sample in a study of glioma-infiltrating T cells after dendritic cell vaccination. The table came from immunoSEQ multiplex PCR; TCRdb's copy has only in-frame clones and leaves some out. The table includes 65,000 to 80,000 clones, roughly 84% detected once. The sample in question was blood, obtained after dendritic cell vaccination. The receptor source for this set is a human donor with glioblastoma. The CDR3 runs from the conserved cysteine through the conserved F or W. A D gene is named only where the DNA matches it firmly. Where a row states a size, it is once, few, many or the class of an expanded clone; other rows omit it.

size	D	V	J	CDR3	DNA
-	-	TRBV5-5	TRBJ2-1	CASSLPGEQFF	TGTGCCAGCAGCTTGCCGGGTGAGCAGTTCTTC
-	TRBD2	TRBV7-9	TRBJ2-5	CASSHSGGQETQYF	TGTGCCAGCAGCCATTCCGGGGGGCAAGAGACCCAGTACTTC
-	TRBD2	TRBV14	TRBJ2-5	CASSRGLAGAGETQYF	TGTGCCAGCAGCCGGGGACTAGCGGGGGCGGGGGAGACCCAGTACTTC
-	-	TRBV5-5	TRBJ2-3	CASSLARPTDTQYF	TGTGCCAGCAGCTTGGCCAGGCCCACAGATACGCAGTATTTT
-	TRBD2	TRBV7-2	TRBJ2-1	CASSLLGGGVGNEQFF	TGTGCCAGCAGCTTATTGGGCGGGGGGGTTGGTAATGAGCAGTTCTTC
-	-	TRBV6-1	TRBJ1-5	CASRDRQGLNQPQHF	TGTGCCAGCAGGGACCGGCAGGGACTAAATCAGCCCCAGCATTTT
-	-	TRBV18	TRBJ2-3	CASSPRDTQYF	TGTGCCAGCTCACCTCGGGATACGCAGTATTTT
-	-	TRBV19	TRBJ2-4	CASSIMAGLNIQYF	TGTGCCAGTAGTATTATGGCAGGGTTGAACATTCAGTACTTC
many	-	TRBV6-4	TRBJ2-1	CASSEDSSYNEQFF	TGTGCCAGCAGTGAGGACAGCTCCTACAATGAGCAGTTCTTC
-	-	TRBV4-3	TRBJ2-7	CASSQGAFGSLYEQYF	TGCGCCAGCAGCCAAGGGGCCTTCGGGAGTTTATACGAGCAGTACTTC
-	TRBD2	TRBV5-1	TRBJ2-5	CASSLLAGEEETQYF	TGCGCCAGCAGCTTGCTAGCGGGAGAGGAAGAGACCCAGTACTTC
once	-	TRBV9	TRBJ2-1	CASSPPGDKQFF	TGTGCCAGCAGCCCCCCCGGGGACAAGCAGTTCTTC
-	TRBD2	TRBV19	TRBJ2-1	CASSIGWRGSSYNEQFF	TGTGCCAGTAGTATAGGTTGGCGGGGGAGCTCCTACAATGAGCAGTTCTTC
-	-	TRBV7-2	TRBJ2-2	CASSLAAAAWTGELFF	TGTGCCAGCAGCTTAGCGGCGGCGGCGTGGACCGGGGAGCTGTTTTTT
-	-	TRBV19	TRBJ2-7	CASSITETVKWYEQYF	TGTGCCAGTAGTATAACCGAGACAGTAAAATGGTACGAGCAGTACTTC
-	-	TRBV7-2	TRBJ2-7	CASSLVRRGEQYF	TGTGCCAGCAGCTTAGTAAGGCGAGGGGAGCAGTACTTC
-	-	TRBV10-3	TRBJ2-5	CAISGNDRQETQYF	TGTGCCATCAGTGGGAACGACAGGCAAGAGACCCAGTACTTC
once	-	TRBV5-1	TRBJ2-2	CASNPGQAPAGELFF	TGCGCCAGCAACCCTGGGCAGGCCCCGGCCGGGGAGCTGTTTTTT
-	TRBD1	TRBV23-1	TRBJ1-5	CASSQWDRGPNQPQHF	TGCGCCAGCAGTCAATGGGACAGGGGGCCTAATCAGCCCCAGCATTTT
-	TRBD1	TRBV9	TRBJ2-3	CASSVVETGETDTQYF	TGTGCCAGCAGCGTAGTGGAGACAGGGGAGACAGATACGCAGTATTTT
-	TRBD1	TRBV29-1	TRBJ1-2	CSVVGQPLMGGYTF	TGCAGCGTGGTGGGACAGCCTCTTATGGGGGGCTACACCTTC
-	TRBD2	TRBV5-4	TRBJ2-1	CASSPSGNYNEQFF	TGTGCCAGCAGCCCTAGCGGTAACTACAATGAGCAGTTCTTC
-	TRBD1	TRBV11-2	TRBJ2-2	CASSFRDRGWGGELFF	TGTGCCAGCAGCTTCCGGGACAGGGGGTGGGGCGGGGAGCTGTTTTTT
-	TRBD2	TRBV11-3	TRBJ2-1	CASSFSGLYNEQFF	TGTGCCAGCAGCTTTAGCGGGTTATACAATGAGCAGTTCTTC
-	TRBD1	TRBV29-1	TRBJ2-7	CSVGGDRVYEQYF	TGCAGCGTTGGTGGGGACAGAGTTTACGAGCAGTACTTC
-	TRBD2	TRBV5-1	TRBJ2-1	CASSFLAGDSNEQFF	TGCGCCAGCAGCTTTCTAGCGGGAGATAGCAATGAGCAGTTCTTC
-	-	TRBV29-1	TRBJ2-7	CSVGPEGFYEQYF	TGCAGCGTAGGGCCAGAGGGATTCTACGAGCAGTACTTC
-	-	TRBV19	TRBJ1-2	CASSRPNYGYTF	TGTGCCAGTAGCCGTCCCAACTATGGCTACACCTTC
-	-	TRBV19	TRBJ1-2	CASRRDGYTF	TGTGCCAGTAGGAGGGATGGCTACACCTTC
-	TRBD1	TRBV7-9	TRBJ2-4	CASSTGQGTKNIQYF	TGTGCCAGCAGCACGGGACAGGGAACCAAAAACATTCAGTACTTC